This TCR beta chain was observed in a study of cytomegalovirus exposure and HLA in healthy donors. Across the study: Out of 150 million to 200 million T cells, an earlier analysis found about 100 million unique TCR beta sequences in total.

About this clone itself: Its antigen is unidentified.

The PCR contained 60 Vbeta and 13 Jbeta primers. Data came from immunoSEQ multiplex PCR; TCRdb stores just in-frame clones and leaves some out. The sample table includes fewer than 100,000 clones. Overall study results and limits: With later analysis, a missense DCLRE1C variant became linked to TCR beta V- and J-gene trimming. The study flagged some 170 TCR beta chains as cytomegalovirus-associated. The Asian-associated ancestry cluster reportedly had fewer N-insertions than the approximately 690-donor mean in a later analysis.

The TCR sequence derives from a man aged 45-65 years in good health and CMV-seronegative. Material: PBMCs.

The CDR3 reads CASSPHSGGLYEQYF. The CDR3 DNA is TGTGCCAGCAGCCCCCACAGCGGGGGGCTGTACGAGCAGTACTTC. The rearrangement links TRBV7-9 to TRBJ2-7; 9 bases agree with TRBD2. This CDR3 comprises 15 residues. Looked up from germline, CDR1 is SEHNR and CDR2 is FQNEAQ (reference sequence). The V and J ends lost 5 bases and 4 bases, in that order; junction bases with no gene match: 9. The entire variable domain, with the rest obtained from reference TRBV7-9 and TRBJ2-7, is as follows: DTGVSQNPRHKITKRGQNVTFRCDPISEHNRLYWYRQTLGQGPEFLTYFQNEAQLEKSRLLSDRFSAERPKGSFSTLEIQRTEQGDSAMYLCASSPHSGGLYEQYFGPGTRLTVT.